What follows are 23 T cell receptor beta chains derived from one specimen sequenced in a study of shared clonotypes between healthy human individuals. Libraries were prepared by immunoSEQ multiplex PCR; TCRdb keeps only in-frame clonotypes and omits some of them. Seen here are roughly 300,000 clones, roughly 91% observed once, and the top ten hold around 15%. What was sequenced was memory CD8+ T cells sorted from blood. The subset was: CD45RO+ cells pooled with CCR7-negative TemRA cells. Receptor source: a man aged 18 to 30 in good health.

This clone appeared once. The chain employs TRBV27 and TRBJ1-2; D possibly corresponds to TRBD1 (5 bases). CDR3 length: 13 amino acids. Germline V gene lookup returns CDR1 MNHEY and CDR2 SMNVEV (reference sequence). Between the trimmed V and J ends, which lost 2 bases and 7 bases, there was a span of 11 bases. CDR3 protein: CASSLRAGFGYTF. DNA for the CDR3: TGTGCCAGCAGTTTAAGGGCAGGGTTTGGCTACACCTTC.

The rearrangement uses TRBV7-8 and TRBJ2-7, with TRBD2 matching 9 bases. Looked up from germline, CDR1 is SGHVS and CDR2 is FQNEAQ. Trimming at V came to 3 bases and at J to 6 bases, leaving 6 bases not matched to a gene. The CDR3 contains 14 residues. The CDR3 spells CASSFSGSPPEQYF. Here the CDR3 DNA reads TGTGCCAGCAGCTTTAGCGGGAGTCCTCCCGAGCAGTACTTC.

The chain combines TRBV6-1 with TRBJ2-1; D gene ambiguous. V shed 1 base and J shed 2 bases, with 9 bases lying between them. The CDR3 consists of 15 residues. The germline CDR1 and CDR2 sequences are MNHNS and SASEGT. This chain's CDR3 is CASSEEVYAYNEQFF. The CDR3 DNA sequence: TGTGCCAGCAGTGAAGAAGTATACGCCTACAATGAGCAGTTCTTC.

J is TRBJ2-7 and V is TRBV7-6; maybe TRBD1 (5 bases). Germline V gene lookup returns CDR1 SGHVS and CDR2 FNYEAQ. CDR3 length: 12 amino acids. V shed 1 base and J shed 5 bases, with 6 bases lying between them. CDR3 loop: CASSLEGDEQYF. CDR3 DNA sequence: TGTGCCAGCAGCTTAGAAGGGGACGAGCAGTACTTC.

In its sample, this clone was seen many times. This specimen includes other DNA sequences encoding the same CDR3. CDR3 residues: CASSFPSYEQYF. The CDR3, as DNA: TGTGCCAGCAGCTTCCCCTCCTACGAGCAGTACTTC. This sequence joins TRBV7-2 and TRBJ2-7; D is unresolved. Trimming stripped 3 bases from V and 0 bases from J, with 3 bases between. This CDR3 is built from 12 residues. Germline CDR1 and CDR2: SGHTA and FQGNSA.

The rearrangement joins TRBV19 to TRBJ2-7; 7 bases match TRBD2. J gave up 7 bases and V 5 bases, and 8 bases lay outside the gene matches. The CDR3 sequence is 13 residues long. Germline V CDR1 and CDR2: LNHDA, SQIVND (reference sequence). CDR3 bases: TGTGCCAGTAGTTATTCTGCAGCGGGAGAGCAGTACTTC. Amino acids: CASSYSAAGEQYF. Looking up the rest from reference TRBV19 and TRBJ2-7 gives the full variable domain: DGGITQSPKYLFRKEGQNVTLSCEQNLNHDAMYWYRQDPGQGLRLIYYSQIVNDFQKGDIAEGYSVSREKKESFPLTVTSAQKNPTAFYLCASSYSAAGEQYFGPGTRLTVT.

The CDR3 bases are TGCGCCAGCGGTTGGTCCAGCTCCTACAATGAGCAGTTCTTC. Translating gives CASGWSSSYNEQFF. The chain is built from TRBV5-1 and TRBJ2-1; D gene uncertain. Looked up from germline, CDR1 is SGHRS and CDR2 is YFSETQ. The CDR3 loop spans 14 amino acids. V lost 7 bases, J lost 0 bases, and 11 bases lay in between. The full variable domain, its missing parts supplied by reference TRBV5-1 and TRBJ2-1, is KAGVTQTPRYLIKTRGQQVTLSCSPISGHRSVSWYQQTPGQGLQFLFEYFSETQRNKGNFPGRFSGRQFSNSRSEMNVSTLELGDSALYLCASGWSSSYNEQFFGPGTRLTVL.

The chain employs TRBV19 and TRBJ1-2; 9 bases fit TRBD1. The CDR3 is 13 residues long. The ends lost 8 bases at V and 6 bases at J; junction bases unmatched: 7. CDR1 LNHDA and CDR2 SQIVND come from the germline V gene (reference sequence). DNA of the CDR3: TGTGCCAGTCAACCAGGGACAGGGAATGGCTACACCTTC. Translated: CASQPGTGNGYTF.

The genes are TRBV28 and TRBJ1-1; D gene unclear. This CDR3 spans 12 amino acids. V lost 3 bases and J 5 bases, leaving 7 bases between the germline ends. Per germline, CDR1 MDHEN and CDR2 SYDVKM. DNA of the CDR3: TGTGCCAGCAGTTTGAGCCAGACTGAAGCTTTCTTT. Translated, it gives CASSLSQTEAFF.

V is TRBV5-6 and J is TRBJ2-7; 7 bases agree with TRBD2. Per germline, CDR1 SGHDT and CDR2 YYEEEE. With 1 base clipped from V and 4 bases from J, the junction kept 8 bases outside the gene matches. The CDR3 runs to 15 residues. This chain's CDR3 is CASSLSGTEQYEQYF. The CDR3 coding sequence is TGTGCCAGCAGCTTGAGCGGGACGGAACAATACGAGCAGTACTTC.

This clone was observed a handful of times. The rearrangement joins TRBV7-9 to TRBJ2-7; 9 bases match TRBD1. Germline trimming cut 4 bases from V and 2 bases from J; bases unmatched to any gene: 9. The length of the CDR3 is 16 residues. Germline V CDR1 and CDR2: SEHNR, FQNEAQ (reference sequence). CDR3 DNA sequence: TGTGCCAGCAGCTCTACCGCGGGACAGGGAACCTACGAGCAGTACTTC. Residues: CASSSTAGQGTYEQYF.

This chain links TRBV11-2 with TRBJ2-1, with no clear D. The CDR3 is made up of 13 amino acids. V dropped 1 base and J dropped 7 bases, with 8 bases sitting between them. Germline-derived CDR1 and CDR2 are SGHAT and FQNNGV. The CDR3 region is CASSLVYGNEQFF. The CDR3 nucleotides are TGTGCCAGCAGCTTAGTTTACGGGAATGAGCAGTTCTTC.

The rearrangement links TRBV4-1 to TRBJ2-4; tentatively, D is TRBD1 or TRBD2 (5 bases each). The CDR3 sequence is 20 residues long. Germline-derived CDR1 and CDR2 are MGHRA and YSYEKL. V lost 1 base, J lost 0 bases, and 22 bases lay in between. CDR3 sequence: CASSQALPWGPHLAKNIQYF. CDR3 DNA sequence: TGCGCCAGCAGCCAAGCCCTGCCGTGGGGACCCCACCTAGCCAAAAACATTCAGTACTTC.

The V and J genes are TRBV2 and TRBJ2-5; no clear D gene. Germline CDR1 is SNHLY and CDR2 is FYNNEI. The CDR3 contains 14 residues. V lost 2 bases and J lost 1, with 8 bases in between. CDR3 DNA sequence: TGTGCCAGCAGTGAACCGAGGTTCCAAGAGACCCAGTACTTC. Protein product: CASSEPRFQETQYF.

The CDR3 nucleotides are TGTGCCAGCAGTTTCCTGGGGACAGTCTCAACCTACGAGCAGTACTTC. Protein product: CASSFLGTVSTYEQYF. This chain uses TRBV27 with TRBJ2-7; 7 bases are shared with TRBD1. This CDR3 is built from 16 residues. The germline V gene has CDR1 MNHEY and CDR2 SMNVEV (reference sequence). Trimming at V came to 3 bases and at J to 2 bases, leaving 10 bases not matched to a gene.

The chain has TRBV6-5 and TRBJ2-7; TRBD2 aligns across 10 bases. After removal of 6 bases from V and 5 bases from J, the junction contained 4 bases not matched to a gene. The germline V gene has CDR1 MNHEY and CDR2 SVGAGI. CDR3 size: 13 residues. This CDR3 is CASSLAGANEQYF. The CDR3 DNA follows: TGTGCCAGCAGCCTAGCGGGAGCCAACGAGCAGTACTTC.

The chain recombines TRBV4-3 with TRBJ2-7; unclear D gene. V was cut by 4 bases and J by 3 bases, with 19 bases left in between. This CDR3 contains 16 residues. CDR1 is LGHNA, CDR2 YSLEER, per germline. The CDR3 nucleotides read TGCGCCAGCAGCCCAGCGCAACAGCCTCTAGACTACGAGCAGTACTTC. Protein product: CASSPAQQPLDYEQYF.

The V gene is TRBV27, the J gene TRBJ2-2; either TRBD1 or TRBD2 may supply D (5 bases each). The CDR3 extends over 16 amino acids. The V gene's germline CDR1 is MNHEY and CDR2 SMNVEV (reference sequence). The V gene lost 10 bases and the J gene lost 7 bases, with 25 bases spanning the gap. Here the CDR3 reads CATFDLQVLGSGELFF. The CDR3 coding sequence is TGTGCCACCTTCGACCTACAGGTGCTAGGGAGCGGGGAGCTGTTTTTT.

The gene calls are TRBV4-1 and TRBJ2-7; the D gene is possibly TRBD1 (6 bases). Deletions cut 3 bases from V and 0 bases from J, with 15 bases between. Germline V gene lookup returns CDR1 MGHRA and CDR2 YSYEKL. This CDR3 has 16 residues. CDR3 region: CASSHTLRQVSYEQYF. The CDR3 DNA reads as TGCGCCAGCAGCCATACCCTACGACAGGTCTCCTACGAGCAGTACTTC.

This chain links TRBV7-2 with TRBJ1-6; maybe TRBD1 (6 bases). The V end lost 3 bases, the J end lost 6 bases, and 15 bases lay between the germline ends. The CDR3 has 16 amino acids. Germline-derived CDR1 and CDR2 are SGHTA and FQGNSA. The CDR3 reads CASSFDRQIPNSPLHF. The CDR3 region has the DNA TGTGCCAGCAGCTTTGACAGGCAGATCCCTAATTCACCCCTCCACTTT.

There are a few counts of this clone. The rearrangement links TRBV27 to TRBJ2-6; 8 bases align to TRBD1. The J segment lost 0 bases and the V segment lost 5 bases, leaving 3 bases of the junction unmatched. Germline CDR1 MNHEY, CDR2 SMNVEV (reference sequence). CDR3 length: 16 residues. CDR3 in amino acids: CASSPTGGSGANVLTF. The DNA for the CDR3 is TGTGCCAGCAGTCCCACAGGGGGCTCTGGGGCCAACGTCCTGACTTTC.

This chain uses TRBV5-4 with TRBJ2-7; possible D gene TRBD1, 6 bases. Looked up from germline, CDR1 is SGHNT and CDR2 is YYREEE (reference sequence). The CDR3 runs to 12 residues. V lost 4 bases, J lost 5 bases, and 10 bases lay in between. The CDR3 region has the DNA TGTGCCAGCAGCGGCAGACAGGACGAGCAGTACTTC. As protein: CASSGRQDEQYF.

The CDR3, as DNA: TGTGCCAGCTCACCTCGACACCGGGAGGACAGGGATCAGCCCCAGCATTTT. Translation gives CASSPRHREDRDQPQHF. V gene TRBV18 combines with J gene TRBJ1-5, with 8 bases fitting TRBD1. This CDR3 contains 17 residues. Germline V CDR1 and CDR2: KGHSH, LQKENI. The ends lost 3 bases at V and 5 bases at J; junction bases unmatched: 12.